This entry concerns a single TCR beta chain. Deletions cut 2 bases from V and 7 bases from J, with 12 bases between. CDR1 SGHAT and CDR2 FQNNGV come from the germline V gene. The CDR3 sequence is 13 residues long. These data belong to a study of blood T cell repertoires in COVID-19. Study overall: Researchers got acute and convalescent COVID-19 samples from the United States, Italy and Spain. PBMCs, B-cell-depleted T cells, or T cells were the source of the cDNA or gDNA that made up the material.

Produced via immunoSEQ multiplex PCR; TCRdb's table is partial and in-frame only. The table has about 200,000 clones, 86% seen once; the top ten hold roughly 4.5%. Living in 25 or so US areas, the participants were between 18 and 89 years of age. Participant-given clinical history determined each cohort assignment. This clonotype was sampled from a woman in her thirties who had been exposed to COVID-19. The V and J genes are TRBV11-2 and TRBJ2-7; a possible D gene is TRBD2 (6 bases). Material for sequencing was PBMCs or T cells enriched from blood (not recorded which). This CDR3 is CASSLPGGREQYF. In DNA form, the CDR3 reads TGTGCCAGCAGCTTACCGGGTGGGAGGGAGCAGTACTTC.